The clone carrying this TCR beta chain appeared once. The data are from a study of T cells in Graves' hyperthyroidism and ophthalmopathy. J gave up 2 bases and V 1 base, and 13 bases lay outside the gene matches. CDR1 DFQATT and CDR2 SNEGSKA come from the germline V gene (reference sequence). There are 19 residues in the CDR3. It was RNA transcripts that yielded the amplified TCR beta CDR3 regions. Carried out on the TCR CDR3, a first-round RT-PCR used the HTBI primer set. TCRdb fed the multiplex PCR reads into MiXCR, producing one record per CDR3 protein. The table lists about 700,000 distinct CDR3 sequences, less than 45% of them singletons, with approximately 7.2% in the top ten.

This sequence joins TRBV20-1 and TRBJ2-6; TRBD1 agrees at 8 bases. Sequenced: peripheral blood or thyroid tissue (not recorded which). This clonotype originated in an adult man with Graves' disease, either hyperthyroidism or ophthalmopathy (not recorded which). CDR3 protein: CSARGGIGQGSPGANVLTF. The DNA of the CDR3 is TGCAGTGCTAGAGGGGGGATCGGACAGGGAAGCCCTGGGGCCAACGTCCTGACTTTC.